Following are 27 T cell receptor beta chains from one sample sequenced in a study of a mutant IDH1 vaccine in newly diagnosed glioma. Time point of the sample: week 11, during vaccination. Doses consisted of 300 ug of mutant IDH1 20-mer peptide each, paired with topical imiquimod. No antigen has been identified for these receptors. The assay was immunoSEQ multiplex PCR, and TCRdb's table has in-frame clones only and misses some. The data hold about 40,000 clones, with roughly 89% observed a single time. The source material was PBMCs, sampled from a glioma patient whose treatment included an IDH1 peptide vaccine. The origin of the receptors is a middle-aged man with glioma.

The chain is built from TRBV6-6 and TRBJ2-7, with 9 bases fitting TRBD2. The CDR3 runs to 14 residues. V lost 2 bases to trimming and J lost 5 bases; unmatched junction nucleotides: 4. Per the germline V gene, CDR1 is MNHNY and CDR2 is SVGAGI (reference sequence). CDR3 sequence reads: CASSYAGLADEQYF. CDR3 nucleotide sequence: TGTGCCAGCAGTTACGCGGGACTAGCAGACGAGCAGTACTTC.

This chain uses TRBV20-1 with TRBJ2-1; TRBD2 might be the D (5 bases). From germline, CDR1 is DFQATT and CDR2 SNEGSKA (reference sequence). The CDR3 covers 11 residues. V lost 3 bases, J lost 8 bases, and 8 bases lay in between. Here the CDR3 reads CSARSGDEQFF. CDR3 bases: TGCAGTGCTAGGAGCGGCGATGAGCAGTTCTTC.

The J gene is TRBJ2-1, the V gene TRBV14; tentative D call: TRBD1 (6 bases). Germline CDR1 and CDR2: SGHDN and FVKESK. Trimming pared 5 bases from V and 2 bases from J, leaving 19 bases between. This CDR3 comprises 17 residues. The CDR3 sequence: CASSFLPGTPTYNEQFF. The CDR3 coding sequence is TGTGCCAGCAGCTTTCTCCCCGGGACACCCACCTACAATGAGCAGTTCTTC.

V and J are TRBV6-6 and TRBJ1-1, with a tentative D call TRBD1 (5 bases). The germline CDR1 and CDR2 sequences are MNHNY and SVGAGI (reference sequence). This CDR3 region has 14 residues. Trimming removed 6 bases at V and 1 base at J, with 12 bases between. The CDR3, as DNA: TGTGCCAGCAGCCCGGGACGGAAGAACACTGAAGCTTTCTTT. As protein: CASSPGRKNTEAFF.

The chain links TRBV10-3 to TRBJ2-7; TRBD2 is a possible D gene (6 bases). Germline CDR1 is ENHRY and CDR2 is SYGVKD. V was shortened by 10 bases and J by 3 bases, with 13 bases between the two germline ends. This CDR3 is built from 12 residues. CDR3 DNA sequence: TGTGCCACCGCCGCGACTAGCTACGAGCAGTACTTC. Protein product: CATAATSYEQYF.

This clone occurred a few times. The chain joins TRBV7-2 to TRBJ2-2; 15 bases match TRBD2. Germline V gives CDR1 SGHTA, CDR2 FQGNSA. CDR3 length: 16 residues. The trim removed 5 bases at V and 4 bases at J, leaving 2 bases unmatched. CDR3 region: CASSRTSGRATGELFF. CDR3 nucleotides: TGTGCCAGCAGCCGGACTAGCGGGAGGGCCACCGGGGAGCTGTTTTTT.

This clone was counted only a few times. The chain couples TRBV12-5 to TRBJ2-2; 8 nucleotides match TRBD2. The junction had 8 bases not matched to a gene; V was cut back by 2 bases and J by 3 bases. This CDR3 region has 17 residues. The germline gives CDR1 LGHNT, CDR2 FRNRAP. In nucleotides, the CDR3 is TGTGCTAGTGGTTTGACTAGCGGAGGGAGGGACACCGGGGAGCTGTTTTTT. Translated, it gives CASGLTSGGRDTGELFF.

V gene TRBV29-1 combines with J gene TRBJ1-5; D remains unclear. Trimming took 4 bases from V and 5 from J, leaving 15 bases between them. Germline lookup yields CDR1 SQVTM and CDR2 ANQGSEA. The CDR3 is made up of 14 amino acids. The CDR3 loop reads CSVAHGPHDQPQHF. The CDR3 DNA is TGCAGCGTTGCTCATGGGCCTCACGATCAGCCCCAGCATTTT.

The chain is built from TRBV27 and TRBJ1-1, with 8 bases matching TRBD1. The V and J ends lost 3 bases and 5 bases, in that order; junction bases with no gene match: 5. The CDR3 is made up of 14 amino acids. Germline V CDR1 and CDR2: MNHEY, SMNVEV (reference sequence). The CDR3 bases are TGTGCCAGCAGTTTTTCCTACAGGGGGACTGAAGCTTTCTTT. Translation gives CASSFSYRGTEAFF.

The rearrangement uses TRBV15 and TRBJ2-7; maybe TRBD2 (6 bases). Germline CDR1 and CDR2: LNHNV and YYDKDF (reference sequence). V lost 1 base to trimming and J lost 9 bases, with 13 bases between them. This CDR3 has 13 amino acids. The CDR3 reads CATSRGTSSWQYF. The CDR3 nucleotides read TGTGCCACCAGCAGAGGAACTAGCTCTTGGCAGTACTTC.

The rearrangement joins TRBV2 to TRBJ2-1; 9 nucleotides agree with TRBD2. With V trimmed by 5 bases and J by 9 bases, 5 bases remained unmatched. The CDR3 sequence is 13 residues long. Germline loops: CDR1 SNHLY, CDR2 FYNNEI. DNA for the CDR3: TGTGCCAGCAGTTATAGCGGGAGAGGTGAGCAGTTCTTC. This translates into CASSYSGRGEQFF.

The genes are TRBV28 and TRBJ2-3, with D perhaps TRBD2 (5 bases). The CDR3 sequence is 12 residues long. Trimming pared 6 bases from V and 7 bases from J, leaving 11 bases between. Germline lookup yields CDR1 MDHEN and CDR2 SYDVKM. For the CDR3, the DNA is TGTGCCAGCAGCTGGAGCGGAAATACGCAGTATTTT. Residues: CASSWSGNTQYF.

The chain recombines TRBV5-1 with TRBJ2-2, with D uncertain. The CDR3 contains 16 residues. Germline assignment: CDR1 SGHRS and CDR2 YFSETQ. V lost 4 bases to trimming and J lost 4 bases, with 17 bases between them. CDR3 in DNA: TGCGCCAGCAGCAATTGGGCGGCGGAGCTCACCGGGGAGCTGTTTTTT. Amino acids: CASSNWAAELTGELFF.

A word on this clone: A junction end diverges from the germline sequence, so it may reflect a read error. The chain combines TRBV11-2 with TRBJ2-5, with D maybe TRBD2 (5 bases). CDR3 length: 13 amino acids. Germline CDR1 is SGHAT and CDR2 is FQNNGV. The CDR3 region is CVSSLWEFETQYF. The DNA for the CDR3 is TGTGTCAGCAGCCTGTGGGAGTTTGAGACCCAGTACTTC.

V gene TRBV4-3 combines with J gene TRBJ2-4; D is possibly TRBD1 (6 bases). The length of the CDR3 is 16 residues. Germline lookup yields CDR1 LGHNA and CDR2 YSLEER. V was shortened by 0 bases and J by 2 bases, with 11 bases between the two germline ends. The CDR3 here is CASSQDRQATKNIQYF. In DNA, the CDR3 is TGCGCCAGCAGCCAAGATCGACAGGCAACCAAAAACATTCAGTACTTC.

The rearrangement links TRBV19 to TRBJ2-2, with 8 nucleotides matching TRBD2. This CDR3 is built from 17 residues. The germline V gene encodes CDR1 LNHDA and CDR2 SQIVND (reference sequence). Trimming cost V 3 bases and J 4 bases; bases outside gene matches: 10. For the CDR3, the DNA is TGTGCCAGTAGTATGTCGGGAGGGCCGATAATCACCGGGGAGCTGTTTTTT. Translation: CASSMSGGPIITGELFF.

This rearrangement joins TRBV2 to TRBJ2-5; D call uncertain. Germline V gives CDR1 SNHLY, CDR2 FYNNEI. V shed 8 bases and J shed 4 bases, with 11 bases lying between them. The length of the CDR3 is 12 residues. Here the CDR3 reads CASAEERETQYF. The DNA for the CDR3 is TGTGCCAGCGCTGAGGAGCGAGAGACCCAGTACTTC.

The chain is built from TRBV6-1 and TRBJ2-7, with 7 positions matching TRBD2. The V and J ends lost 6 bases and 1 base, in that order; junction bases with no gene match: 9. The CDR3 has 15 amino acids. CDR1 is MNHNS and CDR2 is SASEGT in the germline V gene. CDR3 DNA sequence: TGTGCCAGCAGGTCCATGGGAGGGTGGTCCTACGAGCAGTACTTC. The encoded protein is CASRSMGGWSYEQYF.

The V gene is TRBV7-3, the J gene TRBJ2-7; D is perhaps TRBD1 (6 bases). CDR3 length: 13 residues. Germline CDR1 reads SGHTA; CDR2 reads FQGTGA. V lost 5 bases and J lost 6, with 14 bases in between. The CDR3 DNA is TGTGCCAGCAGCCCACAGGGTTTTGGCGAGCAGTACTTC. It yields the protein CASSPQGFGEQYF.

The J gene is TRBJ1-3, the V gene TRBV6-6; perhaps TRBD1 as D (5 bases). CDR1 is MNHNY, CDR2 SVGAGI, per germline (reference sequence). CDR3 length equals 12 residues. Trimming stripped 7 bases from V and 10 bases from J, with 14 bases between. This CDR3 reads CASTAVGETIYF. In nucleotides, the CDR3 is TGTGCCAGCACCGCCGTGGGGGAAACCATATATTTT.

V usage is TRBV7-2 and J usage is TRBJ1-4, with 7 bases aligning to TRBD1. With V trimmed by 6 bases and J by 0 bases, 10 bases remained unmatched. Germline CDR1 is SGHTA and CDR2 is FQGNSA. The CDR3 totals 17 residues. Here the CDR3 reads CASRRDSSMATNEKLFF. In nucleotides, the CDR3 is TGTGCCAGCAGAAGGGACAGTTCAATGGCAACTAATGAAAAACTGTTTTTT.

This chain uses TRBV7-9 with TRBJ2-1, with TRBD1 matching 7 bases. The CDR3 has 17 residues. The V segment lost 0 bases and the J segment 6 bases; nucleotides outside the gene matches: 11. From germline, CDR1 is SEHNR and CDR2 FQNEAQ (reference sequence). This CDR3 reads CASSLARGQFLFNEQFF. Written as DNA, the CDR3 is TGTGCCAGCAGCTTAGCGAGGGGACAGTTCCTCTTCAATGAGCAGTTCTTC.

This rearrangement joins TRBV18 to TRBJ1-1; 9 bases line up with TRBD1. The CDR3 loop spans 14 amino acids. V was pared by 2 bases and J by 11 bases, with 9 bases of the junction left unmatched. Germline V gene sequence: CDR1 KGHSH, CDR2 LQKENI. CDR3 nucleotides: TGTGCCAGCTCACCAGGGACAGGGTCCTCTGTTGCTTTCTTT. Its protein is CASSPGTGSSVAFF.

In its sample, this clone was seen a few times. This chain joins TRBV19 and TRBJ1-1; D not resolved. The CDR3 runs 15 residues. Germline CDR1 is LNHDA and CDR2 is SQIVND (reference sequence). V was cut by 4 bases and J by 4 bases, with 16 bases left in between. In DNA form, the CDR3 reads TGTGCCAGTAGTAGACCGGGAGGGAGGAGCACTGAAGCTTTCTTT. Amino acids: CASSRPGGRSTEAFF. The complete variable domain, with remaining parts taken from reference TRBV19 and TRBJ1-1, reads DGGITQSPKYLFRKEGQNVTLSCEQNLNHDAMYWYRQDPGQGLRLIYYSQIVNDFQKGDIAEGYSVSREKKESFPLTVTSAQKNPTAFYLCASSRPGGRSTEAFFGQGTRLTVV.

This chain joins TRBV7-2 and TRBJ2-5, with 13 nucleotides matching TRBD2. Germline loops: CDR1 SGHTA, CDR2 FQGNSA. The CDR3 loop spans 18 amino acids. V was pared by 2 bases and J by 3 bases, with 9 bases of the junction left unmatched. CDR3 loop: CASSLTWWTSGSKETQYF. CDR3 bases: TGTGCCAGCAGCTTAACTTGGTGGACTAGCGGGAGTAAAGAGACCCAGTACTTC.

The chain is built from TRBV6-1 and TRBJ2-1; possible D gene TRBD1, 5 bases. CDR3 length: 17 amino acids. In germline, CDR1 is MNHNS, CDR2 SASEGT. Trimming shortened V by 4 bases and J by 0 bases, and 16 bases separated the two germline ends. The CDR3 loop reads CASSGGYGPSSYNEQFF. The CDR3 DNA follows: TGTGCCAGCAGTGGGGGCTATGGACCCAGCTCCTACAATGAGCAGTTCTTC.

The chain has TRBV5-1 and TRBJ2-7; D gene unclear. The CDR3 is 14 residues long. V was shortened by 1 base and J by 0 bases, with 8 bases between the two germline ends. Germline-derived CDR1 and CDR2 are SGHRS and YFSETQ. DNA of the CDR3: TGCGCCAGCAGCTTGAGACAAGACTCCTACGAGCAGTACTTC. Its protein is CASSLRQDSYEQYF.